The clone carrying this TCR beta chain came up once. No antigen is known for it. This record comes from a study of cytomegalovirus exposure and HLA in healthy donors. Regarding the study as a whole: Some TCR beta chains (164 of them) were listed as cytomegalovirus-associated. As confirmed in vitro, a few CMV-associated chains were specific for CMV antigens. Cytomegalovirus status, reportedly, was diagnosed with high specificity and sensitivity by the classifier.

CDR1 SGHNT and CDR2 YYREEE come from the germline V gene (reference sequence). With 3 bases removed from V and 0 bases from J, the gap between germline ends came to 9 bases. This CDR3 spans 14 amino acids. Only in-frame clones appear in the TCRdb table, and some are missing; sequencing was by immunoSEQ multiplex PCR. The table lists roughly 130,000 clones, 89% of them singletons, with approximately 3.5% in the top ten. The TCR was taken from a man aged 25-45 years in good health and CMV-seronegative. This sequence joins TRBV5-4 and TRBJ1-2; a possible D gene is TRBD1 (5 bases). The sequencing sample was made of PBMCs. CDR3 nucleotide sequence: TGTGCCAGCAGCTACGGGGGATCTAACTATGGCTACACCTTC. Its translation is CASSYGGSNYGYTF. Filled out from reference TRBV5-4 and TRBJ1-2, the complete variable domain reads ETGVTQSPTHLIKTRGQQVTLRCSSQSGHNTVSWYQQALGQGPQFIFQYYREEENGRGNFPPRFSGLQFPNYSSELNVNALELDDSALYLCASSYGGSNYGYTFGSGTRLTVV.